The 14 T cell receptor beta chains in this list originate from one sample, sequenced in a study of cytomegalovirus exposure and HLA in healthy donors. The PCR had 60 Vbeta and 13 Jbeta primers. Sequenced by immunoSEQ multiplex PCR; TCRdb stores in-frame clones only, minus some. The sample holds more than 85,000 clones, roughly three quarters seen once. Sequencing was performed on PBMCs. The receptors shown here come from a young man in good health and CMV-seronegative.

The J gene is TRBJ2-5, the V gene TRBV7-2; tentative D call: TRBD2 (5 bases). V dropped 1 base and J dropped 11 bases, with 17 bases sitting between them. The CDR3 is 14 residues long. Germline V gene data show CDR1 as SGHTA and CDR2 as FQGNSA. The CDR3 spells CASSLDSRSEEQYF. As DNA, the CDR3 is TGTGCCAGCAGCTTAGATTCCCGGTCGGAGGAGCAGTACTTC.

As regards this clone: This sample also contains other DNA sequences that code for the same CDR3. The chain uses TRBV6-5 and TRBJ2-2; 13 bases map to TRBD2. The CDR3 runs to 15 residues. V shed 6 bases, J shed 6 bases, and the junction held 4 bases outside the gene matches. The germline CDR1 and CDR2 sequences are MNHEY and SVGAGI. The chain's CDR3 is CASSLGLAGAGELFF. DNA for the CDR3: TGTGCCAGCAGCCTTGGACTAGCGGGAGCCGGGGAGCTGTTTTTT.

The chain has TRBV4-1 and TRBJ2-5; 8 bases map to TRBD2. The DNA matches TRBJ2-7 better at its end, which makes the J call doubtful. Germline CDR1 MGHRA, CDR2 YSYEKL. This CDR3 has 17 amino acids. The CDR3 here is CASSQDVTGTRGHEQYF. DNA of the CDR3: TGCGCCAGCAGCCAAGATGTTACCGGGACTAGAGGCCACGAGCAGTACTTC.

The CDR3 loop reads CASSGRNTEAFF. DNA for the CDR3: TGTGCCAGCAGTGGGAGGAACACTGAAGCTTTCTTT. The chain joins TRBV6-6 to TRBJ1-1, with unresolved D. Looked up from germline, CDR1 is MNHNY and CDR2 is SVGAGI (reference sequence). The length of the CDR3 is 12 residues. V lost 5 bases to trimming and J lost 1 base, with 5 bases between them.

The V call is TRBV30, the J call TRBJ2-5; weak D call: TRBD1 (5 bases). This CDR3 comprises 13 residues. V was clipped by 0 bases and J by 1 base, with 6 bases between them. Per germline, CDR1 GTSNPN and CDR2 SVGIG (reference sequence). The CDR3 DNA reads as TGTGCCTGGAGTGTACAGGCCCAAGAGACCCAGTACTTC. Its translation: CAWSVQAQETQYF.

The chain joins TRBV29-1 to TRBJ2-5; D possibly corresponds to TRBD2 (5 bases). Germline values: CDR1 SQVTM, CDR2 ANQGSEA. V dropped 6 bases and J dropped 1 base, with 9 bases sitting between them. The CDR3 spans 12 residues. CDR3 region: CSVRLFQETQYF. DNA for the CDR3: TGCAGCGTAAGACTATTCCAAGAGACCCAGTACTTC.

This chain connects TRBV5-1 to TRBJ2-1; 13 bases are a match to TRBD2. The CDR3 contains 15 residues. Per the germline V gene, CDR1 is SGHRS and CDR2 is YFSETQ. Trimming took 4 bases from V and 10 from J; bases not matched to a gene: 8. CDR3 sequence (DNA): TGCGCCAGCAGCACCGGACTAGCGGGAGCGGAGGAGCAGTTCTTC. Its protein is CASSTGLAGAEEQFF. Complete variable domain (other parts from reference TRBV5-1 and TRBJ2-1): KAGVTQTPRYLIKTRGQQVTLSCSPISGHRSVSWYQQTPGQGLQFLFEYFSETQRNKGNFPGRFSGRQFSNSRSEMNVSTLELGDSALYLCASSTGLAGAEEQFFGPGTRLTVL.

This clone was found once. The chain recombines TRBV7-2 with TRBJ2-7; tentatively, D is TRBD1 (5 bases). The ends were cut back, 5 bases at V and 1 base at J, with 15 bases in the middle. Germline assignment: CDR1 SGHTA and CDR2 FQGNSA. This CDR3 has 15 residues. CDR3 sequence: CASSPGALKSYEQYF. The CDR3 DNA reads as TGTGCCAGCAGCCCTGGGGCGCTGAAATCCTACGAGCAGTACTTC.

This clone was detected a few times. This sequence joins TRBV19 and TRBJ2-7; 8 bases map to TRBD1. Germline CDR1 reads LNHDA; CDR2 reads SQIVND (reference sequence). Trimming cost V 9 bases and J 4 bases; bases outside gene matches: 8. This CDR3 spans 13 amino acids. The CDR3 coding sequence is TGTGCCAGCAATGGGGGGACAGGTTACGAGCAGTACTTC. Protein: CASNGGTGYEQYF.

This clone was recorded a few times. The chain recombines TRBV5-6 with TRBJ1-6; D not resolved. The germline CDR1 and CDR2 sequences are SGHDT and YYEEEE. V was cut by 1 base and J by 7 bases, with 9 bases left in between. This CDR3 is built from 14 residues. The CDR3 protein is CASSLYSGNSPLHF. The CDR3 DNA is TGTGCCAGCAGCTTGTACTCCGGGAATTCACCCCTCCACTTT.

The chain employs TRBV18 and TRBJ1-1; TRBD1 agrees at 7 bases. Trimming at V came to 6 bases and at J to 4 bases, leaving 8 bases not matched to a gene. Per germline, CDR1 KGHSH and CDR2 LQKENI. The CDR3 runs 14 residues. The CDR3 DNA follows: TGTGCCAGCTCCCAGGGGGTGAGCAGCACTGAAGCTTTCTTT. Residues: CASSQGVSSTEAFF.

This clone has just a few counts. V is TRBV18 and J is TRBJ2-3, with 7 positions matching TRBD1. CDR1 KGHSH and CDR2 LQKENI come from the germline V gene. Trimming cost V 3 bases and J 8 bases; bases outside gene matches: 14. This CDR3 comprises 16 residues. The CDR3 DNA reads TGTGCCAGCTCACCGCCCTCGACAGGGACCCAGGGTACGCAGTATTTT. Its protein is CASSPPSTGTQGTQYF.

The V gene is TRBV6-1, the J gene TRBJ2-5; 10 nucleotides match TRBD2. The closer fit of TRBJ2-7 to the DNA end suggests the J call may be wrong. CDR1 MNHNS and CDR2 SASEGT come from the germline V gene. The CDR3 has 15 residues. The CDR3 DNA sequence: TGTGCCAGCAGTGAAGACCCTAGCGGGAGTTACGAGCAGTACTTC. Translating it yields CASSEDPSGSYEQYF.

CDR3 sequence: CASSLSASGLTYEQYF. Here the CDR3 DNA reads TGTGCCAGCAGTTTATCGGCTAGCGGGCTTACCTACGAGCAGTACTTC. The chain joins TRBV27 to TRBJ2-7, with 8 bases matching TRBD2. The CDR3 runs to 16 residues. CDR1 MNHEY and CDR2 SMNVEV come from the germline V gene (reference sequence). V lost 0 bases to trimming and J lost 2 bases; unmatched junction nucleotides: 6.